One sample yielded the 25 T cell receptor beta chains listed below, sequenced in a study of Ad26.COV2.S vaccination and SARS-CoV-2 variants. Libraries were prepared by immunoSEQ multiplex PCR; TCRdb keeps only in-frame clonotypes and omits some of them. Here the sample spans 410,000 or so clones, roughly 90% being singletons. The treatment is: approximately 18 received Ad26.COV2.S at low or high dose, single or two shots; about 5 received placebo; per-sample allocation not given. After the first vaccine or placebo injection, samples were drawn on day 63. The source was peripheral blood, collected in a trial of Ad26.COV2.S vaccine versus placebo. These receptors all stem from a person aged 18-65 years who received the Ad26.COV2.S COVID-19 vaccine or a placebo.

This clone was seen a single time. V gene TRBV19 combines with J gene TRBJ1-4; weak D call: TRBD1 (5 bases). Germline assignment: CDR1 LNHDA and CDR2 SQIVND (reference sequence). Trimming took 5 bases from V and 3 from J, leaving 13 bases between them. The CDR3 has 15 residues. The CDR3 sequence: CASSVIGGANEKLFF. The CDR3 bases are TGTGCCAGTAGTGTCATCGGGGGAGCTAATGAAAAACTGTTTTTT.

CDR3 protein: CASSERTGTEAFF. In nucleotides, the CDR3 is TGTGCCAGCAGCGAGAGGACGGGGACTGAAGCTTTCTTT. The chain uses TRBV9 and TRBJ1-1; D uncertain. CDR1 and CDR2 (germline): SGDLS, YYNGEE. The germline V and J ends were trimmed by 3 bases and 5 bases, with 11 bases remaining between them. This CDR3 region has 13 residues.

The J gene is TRBJ1-5, the V gene TRBV6-1; no firm D call. Germline V gene lookup returns CDR1 MNHNS and CDR2 SASEGT. V lost 5 bases, J lost 0 bases, and 11 bases lay in between. This CDR3 spans 15 amino acids. The CDR3 DNA reads TGTGCCAGCAGTCAGCCAGCTTATAGCAATCAGCCCCAGCATTTT. Translated, it gives CASSQPAYSNQPQHF.

V usage is TRBV9 and J usage is TRBJ2-5; TRBD1 matches 7 bases. Germline-derived CDR1 and CDR2 are SGDLS and YYNGEE. V lost 3 bases to trimming and J lost 6 bases; unmatched junction nucleotides: 14. The CDR3 is made up of 16 amino acids. The CDR3 DNA reads TGTGCCAGCAGCGGATCAGGGACAGTCGCACAACAGACCCAGTACTTC. The encoded protein is CASSGSGTVAQQTQYF.

This clone was seen just once. CDR3 sequence reads: CASSPRRLGTNEKLFF. The CDR3 region has the DNA TGTGCCAGCAGCCCACGAAGATTGGGAACTAATGAAAAACTGTTTTTT. This sequence joins TRBV3-1 (or the pseudogene TRBV3-2) and TRBJ1-4; D ambiguous. V lost 4 bases, J lost 1 base, and 13 bases lay in between. The CDR3 has 16 residues. CDR1 is LGHDT, CDR2 YNNKEL, per germline (reference sequence).

The chain couples TRBV19 to TRBJ2-5; D remains ambiguous. The CDR3 is made up of 11 amino acids. V shed 6 bases and J shed 4 bases, with 6 bases lying between them. Germline loops: CDR1 LNHDA, CDR2 SQIVND (reference sequence). In DNA, the CDR3 is TGTGCCAGTAGGACGCCAGAGACCCAGTACTTC. It codes for CASRTPETQYF.

The gene calls are TRBV11-2 and TRBJ2-3; D is ambiguous. Germline CDR1 and CDR2: SGHAT and FQNNGV. Between the trimmed V and J ends, which lost 0 bases and 0 bases, there was a span of 7 bases. This CDR3 is 15 amino acids long. CDR3 nucleotide sequence: TGTGCCAGCAGCTTAGATGTAGCCAGCACAGATACGCAGTATTTT. It translates to CASSLDVASTDTQYF.

V is TRBV4-3 and J is TRBJ2-2, with a tentative D call TRBD1 (5 bases). V lost 1 base and J 6 bases, leaving 9 bases between the germline ends. CDR3 size: 14 residues. Germline-derived CDR1 and CDR2 are LGHNA and YSLEER. The CDR3 bases are TGCGCCAGCAGCCAAGCTAGGGGTGCCGGGGAGCTGTTTTTT. Encoded protein: CASSQARGAGELFF.

The V call is TRBV14, the J call TRBJ2-7, with TRBD1 identical over 9 bases. The CDR3 loop spans 13 amino acids. Germline values: CDR1 SGHDN, CDR2 FVKESK. V dropped 4 bases and J dropped 9; count of bases not matched to a gene: 7. CDR3 coding DNA: TGTGCCAGCAGCCGGGGACAGGGAAGAGGGCAGTACTTC. Translated, it gives CASSRGQGRGQYF.

This chain uses TRBV6-5 with TRBJ1-2, with TRBD1 as a possible D gene (5 bases). Germline loops: CDR1 MNHEY, CDR2 SVGAGI. The CDR3 contains 15 residues. V lost 6 bases to trimming and J lost 0 bases, with 14 bases between them. Here the CDR3 reads CASRGGLRANYGYTF. In DNA, the CDR3 is TGTGCCAGCAGGGGGGGACTGAGAGCTAACTATGGCTACACCTTC.

Only a few counts were recorded for this clone. The chain is built from TRBV18 and TRBJ2-7; the D gene is possibly TRBD2 (5 bases). Germline CDR1 reads KGHSH; CDR2 reads LQKENI. V was trimmed by 3 bases and J by 6 bases, leaving 18 bases between them. The CDR3 extends over 15 amino acids. The CDR3 is CASSPIGTTRGEQYF. The CDR3 DNA is TGTGCCAGCTCACCTATCGGAACCACCCGGGGCGAGCAGTACTTC.

The J gene is TRBJ2-3, the V gene TRBV10-1, with TRBD2 matching 11 bases. Germline lookup yields CDR1 WNHNN and CDR2 SYGVQD (reference sequence). The CDR3 has 15 amino acids. V lost 9 bases and J lost 5; bases outside the gene matches: 10. CDR3 in amino acids: CASILAGGPVDTQYF. DNA of the CDR3: TGCGCCAGTATTTTAGCGGGGGGGCCGGTAGATACGCAGTATTTT.

The chain recombines TRBV4-3 with TRBJ1-4, with a possible D match to TRBD1 (6 bases). The V end lost 1 base, the J end lost 3 bases, and 12 bases lay between the germline ends. The V gene's germline CDR1 is LGHNA and CDR2 YSLEER. The CDR3 contains 16 residues. CDR3 loop: CASSQVTGRPNEKLFF. CDR3 sequence (DNA): TGCGCCAGCAGCCAAGTGACAGGCAGACCTAATGAAAAACTGTTTTTT.

J is TRBJ1-5 and V is TRBV6-6; D uncertain. This CDR3 is 12 amino acids long. Trimming cost V 7 bases and J 6 bases, with 10 bases left between them. In germline, CDR1 is MNHNY, CDR2 SVGAGI (reference sequence). This CDR3 is CASTRAGQPQHF. The CDR3, as DNA: TGTGCCAGCACGAGGGCTGGTCAGCCCCAGCATTTT.

The chain uses TRBV20-1 and TRBJ2-1; 9 bases line up with TRBD2. CDR1 is DFQATT and CDR2 is SNEGSKA in the germline V gene (reference sequence). J was trimmed by 7 bases and V by 3 bases; bases with no gene match: 10. The CDR3 totals 15 residues. CDR3: CSASRAGGPNNEQFF. The CDR3, as DNA: TGCAGTGCTAGTCGCGCGGGGGGGCCGAATAATGAGCAGTTCTTC.

This sequence joins TRBV7-9 and TRBJ1-2; 10 bases line up with TRBD1. CDR1 is SEHNR, CDR2 FQNEAQ, per germline (reference sequence). The CDR3 consists of 19 residues. V lost 3 bases to trimming and J lost 2 bases; unmatched junction nucleotides: 15. As DNA, the CDR3 is TGTGCCAGCAGCTTCGCCGCCCAATACCGGGACAGGGGAAACTATGGCTACACCTTC. Protein: CASSFAAQYRDRGNYGYTF. Supplemented by reference TRBV7-9 and TRBJ1-2, the full variable domain reads DTGVSQNPRHKITKRGQNVTFRCDPISEHNRLYWYRQTLGQGPEFLTYFQNEAQLEKSRLLSDRFSAERPKGSFSTLEIQRTEQGDSAMYLCASSFAAQYRDRGNYGYTFGSGTRLTVV.

V and J are TRBV4-1 and TRBJ1-5; the D gene is possibly TRBD1 (5 bases). The CDR3 runs to 17 residues. The V and J ends lost 3 bases and 0 bases respectively, with 15 bases between them. Germline assignment: CDR1 MGHRA and CDR2 YSYEKL. Written as DNA, the CDR3 is TGCGCCAGCAGCCACGATCTGGGGGTTATTAGCAATCAGCCCCAGCATTTT. It yields the protein CASSHDLGVISNQPQHF.

The chain uses TRBV18 and TRBJ1-1; no firm D call. Trimming removed 2 bases at V and 7 bases at J, with 8 bases between. This CDR3 region has 12 residues. The V gene's germline CDR1 is KGHSH and CDR2 LQKENI. The CDR3 sequence is CASSPAGIEAFF. For the CDR3, the DNA is TGTGCCAGCTCACCAGCCGGTATTGAAGCTTTCTTT.

V is TRBV19 and J is TRBJ2-3, with 8 bases aligning to TRBD2. CDR3 length: 17 residues. Germline trimming cut 4 bases from V and 3 bases from J; bases unmatched to any gene: 12. Germline V gives CDR1 LNHDA, CDR2 SQIVND (reference sequence). The CDR3 protein is CASSTAVLSGGTDTQYF. The CDR3 nucleotides read TGTGCCAGTAGTACCGCCGTTCTGAGCGGGGGTACAGATACGCAGTATTTT.

The rearrangement joins TRBV28 to TRBJ2-7; a possible D gene is TRBD2 (6 bases). Trimming took off 5 bases at V and 2 bases at J, with 13 bases between the two ends. The germline V gene has CDR1 MDHEN and CDR2 SYDVKM. The CDR3 spans 14 residues. The CDR3 region has the DNA TGTGCCAGCAGTCAAGGAGGGAGTCCCTACGAGCAGTACTTC. Amino acids: CASSQGGSPYEQYF.

This chain uses TRBV30 with TRBJ1-5; 7 bases line up with TRBD1. This CDR3 contains 15 residues. The germline V gene encodes CDR1 GTSNPN and CDR2 SVGIG (reference sequence). Losses at the gene ends were 3 bases for V and 6 bases for J; bases not matched to a gene: 11. CDR3 in DNA: TGTGCCTGGAGGAACCCCGACAGGGAAAGTCAGCCCCAGCATTTT. Translation: CAWRNPDRESQPQHF. The complete variable domain, with remaining parts taken from reference TRBV30 and TRBJ1-5, reads SQTIHQWPATLVQPVGSPLSLECTVEGTSNPNLYWYRQAAGRGLQLLFYSVGIGQISSEVPQNLSASRPQDRQFILSSKKLLLSDSGFYLCAWRNPDRESQPQHFGDGTRLSIL.

This chain uses TRBV7-9 with TRBJ1-6; 10 bases agree with TRBD1. V lost 5 bases, J lost 4 bases, and 5 bases stayed unmatched. CDR1 and CDR2 from the germline V gene are SEHNR and FQNEAQ (reference sequence). CDR3 length equals 16 residues. Here the CDR3 reads CASSRTGGGYNSPLHF. The CDR3 DNA follows: TGTGCCAGCAGCAGGACAGGGGGTGGATATAATTCACCCCTCCACTTT.

This clone was counted at least ten times. The genes are TRBV7-9 and TRBJ2-7; tentative D call: TRBD1 (5 bases). Trimming cost V 4 bases and J 7 bases, with 11 bases left between them. This CDR3 contains 12 residues. Germline V gene sequence: CDR1 SEHNR, CDR2 FQNEAQ (reference sequence). CDR3: CASSYQGWEQYF. CDR3 bases: TGTGCCAGCAGCTACCAGGGTTGGGAGCAGTACTTC.

V usage is TRBV3-1 (or the pseudogene TRBV3-2) and J usage is TRBJ2-6, with D perhaps matching TRBD1 (6 bases). The CDR3 is made up of 17 amino acids. V was shortened by 5 bases and J by 2 bases, with 16 bases between the two germline ends. Germline CDR1 and CDR2: LGHDT and YNNKEL (reference sequence). DNA for the CDR3: TGTGCCAGCAGCTCCGGGGACACACTGGCTGGGGCCAACGTCCTGACTTTC. Protein sequence: CASSSGDTLAGANVLTF.

The J gene is TRBJ1-4, the V gene TRBV28; possibly TRBD1 for D (6 bases). V was shortened by 1 base and J by 7 bases, with 13 bases between the two germline ends. Germline V CDR1 and CDR2: MDHEN, SYDVKM. CDR3 size: 15 residues. The CDR3 loop reads CASSLLDRGAEKLFF. The CDR3, as DNA: TGTGCCAGCAGTTTATTGGATAGGGGGGCTGAAAAACTGTTTTTT.